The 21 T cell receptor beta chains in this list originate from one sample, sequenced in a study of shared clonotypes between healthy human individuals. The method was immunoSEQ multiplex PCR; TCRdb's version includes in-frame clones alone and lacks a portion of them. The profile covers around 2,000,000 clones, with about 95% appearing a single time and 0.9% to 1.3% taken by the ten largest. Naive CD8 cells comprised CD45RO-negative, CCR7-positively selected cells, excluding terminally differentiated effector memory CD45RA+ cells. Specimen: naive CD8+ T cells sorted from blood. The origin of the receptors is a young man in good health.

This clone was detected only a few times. The DNA of the CDR3 is TGCAGTGCTAGAGATAGGGCAGGGGCTTTCTTT. Translation: CSARDRAGAFF. The rearrangement uses TRBV20-1 and TRBJ1-1; tentative D call: TRBD1 (5 bases). This CDR3 spans 11 amino acids. From germline, CDR1 is DFQATT and CDR2 SNEGSKA (reference sequence). Trimming stripped 0 bases from V and 11 bases from J, with 10 bases between.

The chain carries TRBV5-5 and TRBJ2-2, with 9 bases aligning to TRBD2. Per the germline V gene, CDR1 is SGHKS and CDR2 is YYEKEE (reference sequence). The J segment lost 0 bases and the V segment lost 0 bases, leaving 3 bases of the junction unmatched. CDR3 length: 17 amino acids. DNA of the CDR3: TGTGCCAGCAGCTTGGGACTAGCGGCCTCGAACACCGGGGAGCTGTTTTTT. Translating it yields CASSLGLAASNTGELFF.

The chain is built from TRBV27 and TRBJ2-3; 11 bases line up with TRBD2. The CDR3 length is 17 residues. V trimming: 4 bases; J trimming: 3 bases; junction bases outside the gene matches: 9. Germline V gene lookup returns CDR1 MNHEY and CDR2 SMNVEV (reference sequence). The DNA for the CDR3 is TGTGCCAGCAGTTCGTTGTCCCCTAGCGGGGGGACAGATACGCAGTATTTT. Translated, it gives CASSSLSPSGGTDTQYF.

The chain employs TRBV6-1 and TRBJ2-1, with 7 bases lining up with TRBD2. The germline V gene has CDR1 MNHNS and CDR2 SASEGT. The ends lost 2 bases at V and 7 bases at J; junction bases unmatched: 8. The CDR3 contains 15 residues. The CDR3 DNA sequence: TGTGCCAGCAGTGAATGGGGGGGAGGTGGGAATGAGCAGTTCTTC. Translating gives CASSEWGGGGNEQFF.

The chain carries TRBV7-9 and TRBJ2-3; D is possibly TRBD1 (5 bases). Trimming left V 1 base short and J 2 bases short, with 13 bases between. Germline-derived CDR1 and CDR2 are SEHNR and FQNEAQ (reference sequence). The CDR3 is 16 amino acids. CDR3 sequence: CASSLDYRTDTDTQYF. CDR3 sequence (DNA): TGTGCCAGCAGCTTAGACTACAGGACGGACACAGATACGCAGTATTTT.

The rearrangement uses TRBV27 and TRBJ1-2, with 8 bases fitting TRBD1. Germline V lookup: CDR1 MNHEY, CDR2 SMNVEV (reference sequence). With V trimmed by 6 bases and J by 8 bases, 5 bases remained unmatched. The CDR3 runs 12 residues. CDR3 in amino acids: CASSQGADGYTF. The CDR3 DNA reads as TGTGCCAGCAGCCAGGGGGCGGACGGCTACACCTTC.

Here the CDR3 DNA reads TGTGCCAGCAGCACCACTAGCGGGGGTTTCTACGAGCAGTACTTC. Translating gives CASSTTSGGFYEQYF. The chain uses TRBV7-2 and TRBJ2-7; 11 bases match TRBD2. Trimming at V came to 5 bases and at J to 3 bases, leaving 6 bases not matched to a gene. This CDR3 has 15 residues. Germline V gene sequence: CDR1 SGHTA, CDR2 FQGNSA.

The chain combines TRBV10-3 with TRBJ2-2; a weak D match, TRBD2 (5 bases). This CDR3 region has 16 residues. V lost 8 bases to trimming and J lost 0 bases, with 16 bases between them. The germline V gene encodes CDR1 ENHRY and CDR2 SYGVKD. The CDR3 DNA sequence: TGTGCCATCCCCAAGGTGGGAGAAGCGAACACCGGGGAGCTGTTTTTT. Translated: CAIPKVGEANTGELFF.

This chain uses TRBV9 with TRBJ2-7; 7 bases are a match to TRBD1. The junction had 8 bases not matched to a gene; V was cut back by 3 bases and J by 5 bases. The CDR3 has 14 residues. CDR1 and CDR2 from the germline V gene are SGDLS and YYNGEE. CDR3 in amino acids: CASSGYGTVNEQYF. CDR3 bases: TGTGCCAGCAGCGGATACGGGACAGTTAACGAGCAGTACTTC.

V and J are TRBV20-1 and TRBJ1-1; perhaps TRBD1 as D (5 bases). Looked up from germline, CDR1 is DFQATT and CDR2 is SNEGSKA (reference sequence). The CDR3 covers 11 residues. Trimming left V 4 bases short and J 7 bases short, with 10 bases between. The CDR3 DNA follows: TGCAGTGCTACCAGGGCTAATGAAGCTTTCTTT. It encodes CSATRANEAFF.

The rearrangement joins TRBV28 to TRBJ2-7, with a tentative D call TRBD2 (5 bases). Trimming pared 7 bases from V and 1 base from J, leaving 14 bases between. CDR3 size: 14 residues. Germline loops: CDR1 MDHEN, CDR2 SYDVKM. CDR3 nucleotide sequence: TGTGCCAGCAACGACCTCGGGATTTCCTACGAGCAGTACTTC. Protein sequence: CASNDLGISYEQYF.

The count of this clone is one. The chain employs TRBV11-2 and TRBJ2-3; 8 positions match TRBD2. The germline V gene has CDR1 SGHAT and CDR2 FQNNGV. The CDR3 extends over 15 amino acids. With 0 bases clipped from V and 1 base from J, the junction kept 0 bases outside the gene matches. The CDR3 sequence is CASSLEAGGTDTQYF. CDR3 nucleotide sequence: TGTGCCAGCAGCTTAGAAGCGGGAGGCACAGATACGCAGTATTTT. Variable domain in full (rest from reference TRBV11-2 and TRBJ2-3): EAGVAQSPRYKIIEKRQSVAFWCNPISGHATLYWYQQILGQGPKLLIQFQNNGVVDDSQLPKDRFSAERLKGVDSTLKIQPAKLEDSAVYLCASSLEAGGTDTQYFGPGTRLTVL.

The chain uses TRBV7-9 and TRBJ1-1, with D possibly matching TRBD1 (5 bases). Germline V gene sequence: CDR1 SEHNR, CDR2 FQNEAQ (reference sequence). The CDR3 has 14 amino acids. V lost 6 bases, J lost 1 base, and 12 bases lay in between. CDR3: CASSLPTGNTEAFF. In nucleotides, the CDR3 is TGTGCCAGCAGTTTACCCACAGGGAACACTGAAGCTTTCTTT.

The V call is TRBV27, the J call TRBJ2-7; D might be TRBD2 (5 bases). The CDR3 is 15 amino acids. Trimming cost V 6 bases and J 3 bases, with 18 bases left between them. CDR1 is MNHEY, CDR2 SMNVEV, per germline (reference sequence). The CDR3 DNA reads TGTGCCAGCAGACAAGGAGGAGGTTTGATCTACGAGCAGTACTTC. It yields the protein CASRQGGGLIYEQYF.

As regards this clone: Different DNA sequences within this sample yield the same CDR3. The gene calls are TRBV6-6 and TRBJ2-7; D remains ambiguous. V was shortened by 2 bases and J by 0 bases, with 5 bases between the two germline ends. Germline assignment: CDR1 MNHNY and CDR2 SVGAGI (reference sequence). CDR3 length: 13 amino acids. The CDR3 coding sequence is TGTGCCAGCAGTTACGAAGACTCCTACGAGCAGTACTTC. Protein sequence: CASSYEDSYEQYF.

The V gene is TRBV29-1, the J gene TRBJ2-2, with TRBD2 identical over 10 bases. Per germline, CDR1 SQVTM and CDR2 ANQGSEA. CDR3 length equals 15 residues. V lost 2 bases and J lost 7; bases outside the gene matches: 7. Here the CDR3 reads CSVESPSGSHGELFF. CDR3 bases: TGCAGCGTTGAATCCCCTAGCGGGAGCCACGGGGAGCTGTTTTTT.

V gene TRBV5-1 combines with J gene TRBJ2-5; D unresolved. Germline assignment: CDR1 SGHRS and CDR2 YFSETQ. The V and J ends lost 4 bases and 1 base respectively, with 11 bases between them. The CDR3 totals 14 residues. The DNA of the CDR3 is TGCGCCAGCAGCCCGTTTGGGTTCCAAGAGACCCAGTACTTC. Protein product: CASSPFGFQETQYF.

CDR3 nucleotide sequence: TGTGCCAGCAGCTCCTGGACAGGGGTCGCCACTGAAGCTTTCTTT. Translated, it gives CASSSWTGVATEAFF. The chain recombines TRBV13 with TRBJ1-1; 9 bases line up with TRBD1. From germline, CDR1 is PRHDT and CDR2 FYEKMQ (reference sequence). This CDR3 spans 15 amino acids. Trimming cost V 4 bases and J 4 bases; bases outside gene matches: 7.

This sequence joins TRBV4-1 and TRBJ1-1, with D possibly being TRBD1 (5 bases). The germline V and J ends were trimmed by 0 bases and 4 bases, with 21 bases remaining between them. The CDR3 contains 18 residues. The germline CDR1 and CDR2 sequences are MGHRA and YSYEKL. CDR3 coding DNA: TGCGCCAGCAGCCAAGACGGGGAAGGACACACTATAGGCACTGAAGCTTTCTTT. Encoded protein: CASSQDGEGHTIGTEAFF.

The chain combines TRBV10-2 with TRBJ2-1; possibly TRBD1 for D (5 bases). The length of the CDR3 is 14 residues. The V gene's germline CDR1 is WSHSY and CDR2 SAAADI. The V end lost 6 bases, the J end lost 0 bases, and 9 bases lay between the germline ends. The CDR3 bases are TGCGCCAGCAGCCCCGACAGCTCCTACAATGAGCAGTTCTTC. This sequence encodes CASSPDSSYNEQFF.

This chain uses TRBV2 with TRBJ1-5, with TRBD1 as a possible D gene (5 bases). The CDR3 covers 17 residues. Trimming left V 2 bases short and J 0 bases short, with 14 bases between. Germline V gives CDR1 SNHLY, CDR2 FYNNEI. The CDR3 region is CASSENGGQYSNQPQHF. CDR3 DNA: TGTGCCAGCAGTGAAAACGGCGGACAATATAGCAATCAGCCCCAGCATTTT.